The present T cell receptor beta chain was sequenced within a study of T cell repertoires in cytomegalovirus infection. Study details: Public TCR beta signatures indicated both CMV infection and matching HLA type.

V trimming: 1 base; J trimming: 9 bases; junction bases outside the gene matches: 11. The CDR3 sequence is 17 residues long. Germline loops: CDR1 SGHTA, CDR2 FQGNSA. There are many counts of this clonotype. The antigen is undetermined. The study, taken as a whole, reports: Identification of carriers of CMV plus the relevant HLA was performed using cumulative public TCR beta family frequency. In two of eight donors, the top clonotype was HLA-C-restricted CMV-specific.

One entry per CDR3 protein results from TCRdb running MiXCR on the reads. The sample records some 170,000 distinct CDR3 sequences, about 18% being singletons. The J gene is TRBJ1-6, the V gene TRBV7-2; 8 bases match TRBD1. The TCR originated in a human donor in good health (CMV status not recorded). Some clones in this sample may be carry-over from other donors' samples. The source material was CD8+ T cells from PBMCs. CDR3 sequence reads: CASSLEFTGQAFSPLHF. The CDR3 DNA reads TGTGCCAGCAGCTTAGAATTTACGGGACAGGCTTTTTCACCCCTCCACTTT.